This entry concerns a single T cell receptor beta chain. The junction does not match germline at one end; this may be a read error. The data belong to a study of CD8 T cells in Susac syndrome. Germline V gene data show CDR1 as SGHAT and CDR2 as FQDESV (reference sequence). The CDR3 runs 20 residues. Reverse transcription of about 0.45 to 1 ug RNA was performed with random hexamers. MiXCR was run by TCRdb on the immunoSEQ multiplex PCR reads, yielding one entry per CDR3 protein. The data contain approximately 300,000 distinct CDR3 sequences, approximately 90% of them seen just once; the ten biggest clones take up roughly 0.2%. TEMRA cells were FACS-enriched, while CD8+ and CD4+ T cells were negatively isolated.

The receptor's source is a human donor with multiple sclerosis. The genes are TRBV11-1 and TRBJ2-4, with a possible D match to TRBD2 (5 bases). Sequenced: CD8+ T cells from PBMCs. The CDR3 region has the DNA TGTGCCAGCAGCTCCGACGACCGGGTCGATAACGGGCTAGCCAGAAACATTCAGTACTTC. Residues: CASSSDDRVDNGLARNIQYF.